These 6 T cell receptor beta chains were all obtained from the same sample, sequenced in a study of T cell responses to AZD1222 COVID-19 vaccine. TCRdb's copy holds only in-frame clones and misses some; the assay was immunoSEQ multiplex PCR. The sample lists around 120,000 clones, 80% to 95% occurring once. The source was peripheral blood, collected on day 0 of AZD1222 vaccination. The origin of the receptors is an adult in good health.

This chain uses TRBV25-1 with TRBJ2-3; D is possibly TRBD2 (7 bases). The CDR3 is 14 residues long. With 3 bases removed from V and 4 bases from J, the gap between germline ends came to 11 bases. CDR1 is MGHDK and CDR2 is SYGVNS in the germline V gene. The CDR3 here is CASSEGGASDTQYF. In nucleotides, the CDR3 is TGTGCCAGCAGTGAGGGGGGGGCGTCAGATACGCAGTATTTT.

The rearrangement links TRBV25-1 to TRBJ2-7; 9 bases are shared with TRBD1. The germline CDR1 and CDR2 sequences are MGHDK and SYGVNS. This CDR3 contains 15 residues. The V segment lost 4 bases and the J segment 3 bases; nucleotides outside the gene matches: 7. CDR3 nucleotides: TGTGCCAGCAGTGGACCGGGACAGGGAAACTACGAGCAGTACTTC. Its translation: CASSGPGQGNYEQYF.

V usage is TRBV6-2 or TRBV6-3 and J usage is TRBJ2-3; 10 bases are a match to TRBD2. After removal of 6 bases from V and 2 bases from J, the junction contained 5 bases not matched to a gene. CDR3 length: 15 amino acids. Per germline, CDR1 MNHEY and CDR2 SVGEGT. This CDR3 is CASSTGTSDTDTQYF. CDR3 nucleotides: TGTGCCAGCAGCACCGGGACTAGCGACACAGATACGCAGTATTTT.

The chain employs TRBV5-8 and TRBJ2-3; 9 bases match TRBD2. This CDR3 spans 17 amino acids. Germline V gene sequence: CDR1 SGHTS, CDR2 YDEGEE. The V and J ends lost 2 bases and 0 bases, in that order; junction bases with no gene match: 7. The CDR3 is CASSLGATSGSTDTQYF. The CDR3 DNA reads TGTGCCAGCAGCTTAGGAGCGACTAGCGGAAGCACAGATACGCAGTATTTT.

This clone turned up a few times. The chain recombines TRBV5-1 with TRBJ2-2; D is unresolved. Between the trimmed V and J ends, which lost 0 bases and 4 bases, there was a span of 4 bases. Germline assignment: CDR1 SGHRS and CDR2 YFSETQ. This CDR3 has 13 amino acids. CDR3 sequence reads: CASSLDFTGELFF. The CDR3 DNA follows: TGCGCCAGCAGCTTGGATTTCACCGGGGAGCTGTTTTTT.

The chain links TRBV11-3 to TRBJ2-2, with TRBD1 matching over 9 bases. V lost 5 bases, J lost 7 bases, and 11 bases stayed unmatched. CDR3 length: 16 residues. CDR1 is SGHNT, CDR2 YENEEA, per germline. The CDR3 loop reads CASSRPGTGSVGELFF. In nucleotides, the CDR3 is TGTGCCAGCAGCAGACCCGGGACAGGGTCCGTCGGGGAGCTGTTTTTT.